The entry that follows covers one T cell receptor (beta chain) sequence. Seattle researchers signed up patients amid active infection and tracked them longitudinally. In the study's own analysis: How many nucleated cells were present was estimated from reference gene primer amplification. Libraries were prepared by immunoSEQ multiplex PCR; TCRdb keeps only in-frame clonotypes and omits some of them. V and J calls and clone size follow that table, whereas D and trimming were derived from the DNA. The data contain approximately 200,000 clones, roughly 77% of them singletons. This specimen comes from a study of blood T cell repertoires in COVID-19. For the study at large: COVID-19 samples, acute and convalescent, were from the United States, Italy and Spain. Sample material is recorded as cDNA or gDNA derived from T cells, B-cell-depleted T cells, or PBMCs.

The germline gives CDR1 LNHNV, CDR2 YYDKDF (reference sequence). With V trimmed by 3 bases and J by 10 bases, 7 bases remained unmatched. The CDR3 spans 14 residues. The chain links TRBV15 to TRBJ1-4; 8 nucleotides line up with TRBD1. The receptor comes from a middle-aged woman with COVID-19, enrolled during active disease. Sequencing was done on a sample of peripheral blood. Here the CDR3 reads CATSRPGQERKLFF. In nucleotides, the CDR3 is TGTGCCACCAGCAGGCCGGGACAGGAAAGAAAACTGTTTTTT.